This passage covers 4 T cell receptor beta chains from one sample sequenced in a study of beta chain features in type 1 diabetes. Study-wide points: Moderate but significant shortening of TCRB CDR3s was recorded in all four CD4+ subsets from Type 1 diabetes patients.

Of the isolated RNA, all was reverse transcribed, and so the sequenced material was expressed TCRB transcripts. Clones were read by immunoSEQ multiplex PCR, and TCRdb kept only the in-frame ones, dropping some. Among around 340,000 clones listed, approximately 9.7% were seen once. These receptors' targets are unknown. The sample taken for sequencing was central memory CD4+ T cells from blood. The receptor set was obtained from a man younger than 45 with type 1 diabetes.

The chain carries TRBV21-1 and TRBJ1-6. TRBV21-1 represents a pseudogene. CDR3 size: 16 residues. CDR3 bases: TGTGCCAGCAGCAAAGCAGATCCGGGGCGAAATTCACCCCTCCACTTT. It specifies CASSKADPGRNSPLHF.

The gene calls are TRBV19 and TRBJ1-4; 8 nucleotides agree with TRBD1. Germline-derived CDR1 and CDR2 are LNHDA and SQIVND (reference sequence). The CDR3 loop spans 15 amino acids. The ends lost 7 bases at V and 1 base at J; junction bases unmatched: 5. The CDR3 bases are TGTGCCAGTAAAACTACAGGGGGAACTAATGAAAAACTGTTTTTT. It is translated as CASKTTGGTNEKLFF.

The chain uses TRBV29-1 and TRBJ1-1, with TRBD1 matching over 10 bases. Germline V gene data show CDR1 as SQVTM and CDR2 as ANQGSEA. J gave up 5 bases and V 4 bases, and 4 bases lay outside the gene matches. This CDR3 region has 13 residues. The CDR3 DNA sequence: TGCAGCGTTGCCGACAGGGGGCGTACTGAAGCTTTCTTT. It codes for CSVADRGRTEAFF.

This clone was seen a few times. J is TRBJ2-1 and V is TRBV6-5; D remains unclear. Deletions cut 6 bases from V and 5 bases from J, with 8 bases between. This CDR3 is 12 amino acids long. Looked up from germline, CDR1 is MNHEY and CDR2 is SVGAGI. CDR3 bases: TGTGCCAGCAGGGAGCCTAACAATGAGCAGTTCTTC. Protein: CASREPNNEQFF.